The 25 T cell receptor beta chains below were found in one sample sequenced in a study of blood T cell repertoires in COVID-19. Clones were sequenced by immunoSEQ multiplex PCR, and TCRdb holds only the in-frame ones, with some missing. The profile shows about 230,000 clones, 75% to 85% of them singletons. Sequencing was performed on peripheral blood. All receptors derive from a woman in her 40s who had recovered from COVID-19.

The chain is built from TRBV5-5 and TRBJ1-6, with TRBD1 identical over 9 bases. V was pared by 4 bases and J by 9 bases, with 11 bases of the junction left unmatched. CDR3 length: 16 amino acids. Per the germline V gene, CDR1 is SGHKS and CDR2 is YYEKEE (reference sequence). The CDR3 sequence: CASSRSTDRGVSPLHF. As DNA, the CDR3 is TGTGCCAGCAGCCGATCTACCGACAGGGGGGTTTCACCCCTCCACTTT.

This clone was seen only once. The gene calls are TRBV7-2 and TRBJ1-5; no firm D call. Trimming pared 1 base from V and 4 bases from J, leaving 5 bases between. The CDR3 is 13 amino acids. Germline CDR1 and CDR2: SGHTA and FQGNSA. The CDR3 region is CASSLERNQPQHF. The CDR3 bases are TGTGCCAGCAGCTTAGAGAGAAATCAGCCCCAGCATTTT. Combining the CDR3 with reference TRBV7-2 and TRBJ1-5 gives the whole variable domain GAGVSQSPSNKVTEKGKDVELRCDPISGHTALYWYRQSLGQGLEFLIYFQGNSAPDKSGLPSDRFSAERTGGSVSTLTIQRTQQEDSAVYLCASSLERNQPQHFGDGTRLSIL.

The chain carries TRBV19 and TRBJ2-1, with TRBD1 matching over 11 bases. Germline CDR1 reads LNHDA; CDR2 reads SQIVND (reference sequence). The CDR3 sequence is 15 residues long. V dropped 4 bases and J dropped 6; count of bases not matched to a gene: 5. As DNA, the CDR3 is TGTGCCAGTAGTACCGGGACAGGGGGTAGCAATGAGCAGTTCTTC. It encodes CASSTGTGGSNEQFF.

The V and J genes are TRBV5-6 and TRBJ2-2; 7 nucleotides match TRBD1. With V trimmed by 1 base and J by 7 bases, 10 bases remained unmatched. The germline V gene encodes CDR1 SGHDT and CDR2 YYEEEE. The CDR3 has 16 residues. The CDR3 DNA reads as TGTGCCAGCAGCTTGATCGACAGGGTCAGGGACGGGGAGCTGTTTTTT. Translated: CASSLIDRVRDGELFF.

The chain carries TRBV19 and TRBJ1-2; 7 nucleotides match TRBD1. V was clipped by 3 bases and J by 2 bases; unmatched bases: 6. CDR3 length equals 15 residues. Germline V CDR1 and CDR2: LNHDA, SQIVND (reference sequence). CDR3 region: CASSMFGTANYGYTF. Written as DNA, the CDR3 is TGTGCCAGTAGTATGTTCGGGACAGCGAACTATGGCTACACCTTC.

The chain is built from TRBV2 and TRBJ2-1; 9 bases map to TRBD2. The CDR3 has 15 residues. The germline V gene encodes CDR1 SNHLY and CDR2 FYNNEI. After removal of 6 bases from V and 5 bases from J, the junction contained 8 bases not matched to a gene. The CDR3 region has the DNA TGTGCCAGCAGGCCCGGGCGGGGGGGCCACAATGAGCAGTTCTTC. This gives the protein CASRPGRGGHNEQFF.

This clone occurred once. This chain connects TRBV15 to TRBJ2-7; 9 bases line up with TRBD1. CDR1 and CDR2 (germline): LNHNV, YYDKDF (reference sequence). The CDR3 has 14 residues. With 4 bases clipped from V and 6 bases from J, the junction kept 7 bases outside the gene matches. As DNA, the CDR3 is TGTGCCACCAGCACGGGACAGGGTTCGTCCGAGCAGTACTTC. Its protein product is CATSTGQGSSEQYF.

The J gene is TRBJ1-4, the V gene TRBV29-1; 10 bases match TRBD1. This CDR3 comprises 13 residues. Germline CDR1 reads SQVTM; CDR2 reads ANQGSEA. V gave up 6 bases and J gave up 8 bases; unmatched junction bases: 6. CDR3 amino acids: CSVSTGGEEKLFF. CDR3 in DNA: TGCAGCGTCTCGACAGGGGGCGAGGAAAAACTGTTTTTT.

The chain links TRBV19 to TRBJ1-5; tentative D call: TRBD1 (6 bases). The CDR3 is made up of 14 amino acids. The germline V and J ends were trimmed by 3 bases and 2 bases, with 8 bases remaining between them. The germline CDR1 and CDR2 sequences are LNHDA and SQIVND (reference sequence). The CDR3 is CASSMDSGNQPQHF. Written as DNA, the CDR3 is TGTGCCAGTAGTATGGACAGCGGCAATCAGCCCCAGCATTTT.

This chain joins TRBV7-2 and TRBJ1-1; D gene ambiguous. The V end was cut by 1 base, the J end by 5 bases, with 11 bases between. The CDR3 spans 14 residues. CDR1 SGHTA and CDR2 FQGNSA come from the germline V gene. This CDR3 is CASSLGGRGTEAFF. The DNA of the CDR3 is TGTGCCAGCAGCTTAGGCGGCAGAGGGACTGAAGCTTTCTTT.

The CDR3 region has the DNA TGCAGCGTTGCCCGGGACTGGAACACTGAAGCTTTCTTT. Protein product: CSVARDWNTEAFF. The J gene is TRBJ1-1, the V gene TRBV29-1; D may be TRBD1 (5 bases). This CDR3 is 13 amino acids long. Germline CDR1 reads SQVTM; CDR2 reads ANQGSEA. The V end lost 4 bases, the J end lost 1 base, and 10 bases lay between the germline ends.

The rearrangement joins TRBV27 to TRBJ1-1; TRBD1 aligns across 11 bases. CDR1 and CDR2 (germline): MNHEY, SMNVEV (reference sequence). Germline trimming cut 5 bases from V and 10 bases from J; bases unmatched to any gene: 9. The CDR3 is 14 residues long. As DNA, the CDR3 is TGTGCCAGCAGTCTCAAGGACAGGGGGCACGGAGCTTTCTTT. Its translation: CASSLKDRGHGAFF.

The chain employs TRBV18 and TRBJ2-7, with a possible D match to TRBD2 (6 bases). CDR1 is KGHSH, CDR2 LQKENI, per germline. This CDR3 has 13 residues. V lost 3 bases, J lost 6 bases, and 12 bases lay in between. The CDR3 nucleotides read TGTGCCAGCTCACCGACGGGGGAGAGCGAGCAGTACTTC. Protein sequence: CASSPTGESEQYF.

The V call is TRBV3-1 (or the pseudogene TRBV3-2), the J call TRBJ2-1; a possible D gene is TRBD1 (5 bases). The CDR3 covers 12 residues. Germline CDR1 reads LGHDT; CDR2 reads YNNKEL (reference sequence). Trimming left V 0 bases short and J 10 bases short, with 7 bases between. This chain's CDR3 is CASSQDSGEQFF. CDR3 coding DNA: TGTGCCAGCAGCCAAGATTCAGGGGAGCAGTTCTTC.

V is TRBV5-1 and J is TRBJ1-1; D not certain. The CDR3 is made up of 15 amino acids. The V gene's germline CDR1 is SGHRS and CDR2 YFSETQ. The ends were cut back, 0 bases at V and 3 bases at J, with 12 bases in the middle. CDR3 coding DNA: TGCGCCAGCAGCTTGGCGGACTACGGGGACACTGAAGCTTTCTTT. Translated, it gives CASSLADYGDTEAFF.

This rearrangement joins TRBV7-2 to TRBJ2-6, with 8 bases aligning to TRBD2. Unmatched junction bases numbered 4, after V lost 4 bases and J lost 2 bases. The CDR3 spans 16 residues. The germline gives CDR1 SGHTA, CDR2 FQGNSA. The CDR3 coding sequence is TGTGCCAGCAGCTGGATTAGCGGGGCTGGGGCCAACGTCCTGACTTTC. This codes for CASSWISGAGANVLTF.

The chain is built from TRBV12-3 or TRBV12-4 and TRBJ2-3; a possible D gene is TRBD2 (5 bases). V lost 5 bases and J lost 8, with 11 bases in between. The CDR3 contains 12 residues. The CDR3 reads CASSIYEGTQYF. CDR3 coding DNA: TGTGCCAGCAGTATATACGAGGGTACGCAGTATTTT.

The chain links TRBV6-5 to TRBJ1-5; D gene ambiguous. The ends were cut back, 0 bases at V and 7 bases at J, with 7 bases in the middle. This CDR3 comprises 13 residues. Germline V CDR1 and CDR2: MNHEY, SVGAGI. CDR3 region: CASSYSRYQPQHF. The CDR3 coding sequence is TGTGCCAGCAGTTACTCGAGGTACCAGCCCCAGCATTTT.

The chain links TRBV6-5 to TRBJ2-7; 10 bases line up with TRBD1. The CDR3 consists of 15 residues. The V segment lost 5 bases and the J segment 5 bases; nucleotides outside the gene matches: 9. Germline lookup yields CDR1 MNHEY and CDR2 SVGAGI. CDR3 protein: CASSRGDRGFHEQYF. The CDR3 coding sequence is TGTGCCAGCAGTAGGGGGGACAGGGGTTTCCACGAGCAGTACTTC.

About this clone: In the same sample, other DNA sequences code for this CDR3. The chain couples TRBV7-9 to TRBJ2-7; D might be TRBD2 (6 bases). The CDR3 is 14 residues long. Germline-derived CDR1 and CDR2 are SEHNR and FQNEAQ (reference sequence). V was pared by 2 bases and J by 2 bases, with 10 bases between. The CDR3 sequence is CASSLQGGPYEQYF. CDR3 nucleotide sequence: TGTGCCAGCAGCTTACAGGGAGGCCCCTACGAGCAGTACTTC.

The rearrangement links TRBV6-1 to TRBJ2-1, with a tentative D call TRBD2 (6 bases). The V gene's germline CDR1 is MNHNS and CDR2 SASEGT. V gave up 1 base and J gave up 2 bases, with 12 bases separating them. The CDR3 length is 16 residues. The CDR3 reads CASSEGGGDAYNEQFF. The CDR3 DNA is TGTGCCAGCAGTGAAGGGGGCGGGGACGCCTACAATGAGCAGTTCTTC.

The chain carries TRBV5-1 and TRBJ1-4; no reliable D call. Germline V CDR1 and CDR2: SGHRS, YFSETQ. V was pared by 6 bases and J by 7 bases, with 13 bases between. CDR3 size: 13 residues. In nucleotides, the CDR3 is TGCGCCAGCACTGACCAGCCGGGTGAAAAACTGTTTTTT. Amino acids: CASTDQPGEKLFF. The whole variable domain, filled in from reference TRBV5-1 and TRBJ1-4, reads KAGVTQTPRYLIKTRGQQVTLSCSPISGHRSVSWYQQTPGQGLQFLFEYFSETQRNKGNFPGRFSGRQFSNSRSEMNVSTLELGDSALYLCASTDQPGEKLFFGSGTQLSVL.

V is TRBV30 and J is TRBJ2-2, with D uncertain. Germline V CDR1 and CDR2: GTSNPN, SVGIG (reference sequence). This CDR3 has 14 amino acids. V was shortened by 2 bases and J by 2 bases, with 9 bases between the two germline ends. The CDR3 DNA follows: TGTGCCTGGAGTAGGCAGGCCAACACCGGGGAGCTGTTTTTT. This translates into CAWSRQANTGELFF.

This chain links TRBV5-1 with TRBJ2-7; TRBD1 might be the D (6 bases). The CDR3 runs 14 residues. V gave up 4 bases and J gave up 2 bases, with 13 bases separating them. CDR1 is SGHRS and CDR2 is YFSETQ in the germline V gene. CDR3 loop: CASSGGQLTYEQYF. For the CDR3, the DNA is TGCGCCAGCAGCGGCGGACAGCTAACCTACGAGCAGTACTTC.

The chain couples TRBV2 to TRBJ2-5; 7 bases are a match to TRBD1. With 4 bases clipped from V and 2 bases from J, the junction kept 7 bases outside the gene matches. The CDR3 length is 15 residues. Germline V CDR1 and CDR2: SNHLY, FYNNEI. CDR3 sequence (DNA): TGTGCCAGCAGTGGACAGGGAGTAGGGCAAGAGACCCAGTACTTC. This encodes CASSGQGVGQETQYF. The full variable domain, completed using reference TRBV2 and TRBJ2-5, is EPEVTQTPSHQVTQMGQEVILRCVPISNHLYFYWYRQILGQKVEFLVSFYNNEISEKSEIFDDQFSVERPDGSNFTLKIRSTKLEDSAMYFCASSGQGVGQETQYFGPGTRLLVL.